Listed here is a single T cell receptor (beta chain). Random hexamers were used to reverse transcribe 0.5 to 1 ug of RNA. Amplification of TCR beta CDR3 was carried out by immunoSEQ multiplex PCR, which covered 54 Vbeta and 13 Jbeta segments. TCRdb redid the calling of the immunoSEQ multiplex PCR reads with MiXCR, one entry per CDR3 protein. The sample contains 150,000 to 200,000 distinct CDR3 sequences, around 93% of which appear only once. In blood CD8+ and CD4+ T cells, TCR beta underwent sequencing. Negative isolation yielded CD4+ and CD8+ T cells, and FACS enriched TEMRA cells. The data originate from a study of CD8 T cells in Susac syndrome. V shed 7 bases and J shed 3 bases, with 13 bases lying between them. The CDR3 totals 15 residues.

Sequencing was done on a sample of CD4+ T cells from PBMCs. V usage is TRBV12-3 or TRBV12-4 and J usage is TRBJ2-6; TRBD1 might be the D (6 bases). This TCR came from a human donor in good health. The CDR3 here is CASTTTGNGANVLTF. The CDR3 DNA follows: TGTGCCAGCACCACTACAGGGAATGGGGCCAACGTCCTGACTTTC.